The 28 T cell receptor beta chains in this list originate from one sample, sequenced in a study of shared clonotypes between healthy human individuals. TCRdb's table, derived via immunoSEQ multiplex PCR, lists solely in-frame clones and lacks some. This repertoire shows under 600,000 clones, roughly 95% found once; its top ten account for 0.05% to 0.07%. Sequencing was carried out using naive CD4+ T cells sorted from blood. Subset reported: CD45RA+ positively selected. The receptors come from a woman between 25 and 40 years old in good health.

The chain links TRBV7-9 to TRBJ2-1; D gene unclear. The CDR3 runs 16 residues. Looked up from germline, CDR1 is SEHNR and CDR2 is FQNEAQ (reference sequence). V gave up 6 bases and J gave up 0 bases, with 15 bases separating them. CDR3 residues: CASRVAWASSYNEQFF. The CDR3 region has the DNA TGTGCCAGCAGGGTAGCTTGGGCGAGCTCCTACAATGAGCAGTTCTTC.

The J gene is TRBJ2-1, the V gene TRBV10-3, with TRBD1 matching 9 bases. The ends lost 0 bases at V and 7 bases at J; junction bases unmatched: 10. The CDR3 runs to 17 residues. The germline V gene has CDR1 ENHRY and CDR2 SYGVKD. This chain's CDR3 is CAISESRAGQGSNEQFF. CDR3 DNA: TGTGCCATCAGTGAGTCGCGGGCGGGACAGGGCAGTAATGAGCAGTTCTTC.

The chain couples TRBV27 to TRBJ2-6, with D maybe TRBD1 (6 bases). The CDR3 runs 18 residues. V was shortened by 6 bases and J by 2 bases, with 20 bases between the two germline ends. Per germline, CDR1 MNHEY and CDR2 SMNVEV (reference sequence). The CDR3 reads CASRLKTGEFAGANVLTF. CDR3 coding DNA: TGTGCCAGCAGGCTGAAGACAGGAGAGTTCGCTGGGGCCAACGTCCTGACTTTC.

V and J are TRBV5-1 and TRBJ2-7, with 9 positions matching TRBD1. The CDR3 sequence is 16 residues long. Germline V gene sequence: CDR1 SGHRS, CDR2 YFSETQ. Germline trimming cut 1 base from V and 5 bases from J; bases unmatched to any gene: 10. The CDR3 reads CASSLLRGTGSDEQYF. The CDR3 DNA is TGCGCCAGCAGCTTGTTGCGGGGGACAGGGTCTGACGAGCAGTACTTC.

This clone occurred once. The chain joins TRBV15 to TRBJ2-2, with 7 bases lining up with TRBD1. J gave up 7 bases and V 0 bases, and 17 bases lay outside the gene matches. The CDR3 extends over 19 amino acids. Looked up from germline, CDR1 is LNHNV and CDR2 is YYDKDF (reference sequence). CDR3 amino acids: CATSRDSGFRQGSYGELFF. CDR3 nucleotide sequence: TGTGCCACCAGCAGAGATTCCGGGTTTAGACAGGGAAGTTACGGGGAGCTGTTTTTT.

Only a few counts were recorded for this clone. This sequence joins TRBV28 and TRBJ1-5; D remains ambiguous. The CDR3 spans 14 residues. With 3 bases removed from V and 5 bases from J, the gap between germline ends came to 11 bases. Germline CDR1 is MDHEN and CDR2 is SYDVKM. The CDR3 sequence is CASSFGRDYQPQHF. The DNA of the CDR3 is TGTGCCAGCAGTTTTGGGCGTGACTATCAGCCCCAGCATTTT.

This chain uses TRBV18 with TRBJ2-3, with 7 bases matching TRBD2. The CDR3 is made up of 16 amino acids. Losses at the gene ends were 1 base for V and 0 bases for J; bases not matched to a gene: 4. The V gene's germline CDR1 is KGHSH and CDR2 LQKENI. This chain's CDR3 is CASSPRAGESTDTQYF. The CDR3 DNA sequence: TGTGCCAGCTCACCACGGGCGGGAGAGAGCACAGATACGCAGTATTTT.

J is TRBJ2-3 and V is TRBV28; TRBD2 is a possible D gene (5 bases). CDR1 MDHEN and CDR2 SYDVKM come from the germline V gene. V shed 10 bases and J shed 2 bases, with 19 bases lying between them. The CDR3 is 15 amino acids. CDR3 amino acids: CATGMAPVLTDTQYF. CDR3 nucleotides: TGTGCCACCGGGATGGCACCCGTGCTCACAGATACGCAGTATTTT.

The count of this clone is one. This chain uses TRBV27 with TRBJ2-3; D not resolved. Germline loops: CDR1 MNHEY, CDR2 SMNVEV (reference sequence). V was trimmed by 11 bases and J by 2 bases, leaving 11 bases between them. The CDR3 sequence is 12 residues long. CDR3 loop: CASSRNTDTQYF. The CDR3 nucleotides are TGTGCCTCATCCAGGAACACAGATACGCAGTATTTT.

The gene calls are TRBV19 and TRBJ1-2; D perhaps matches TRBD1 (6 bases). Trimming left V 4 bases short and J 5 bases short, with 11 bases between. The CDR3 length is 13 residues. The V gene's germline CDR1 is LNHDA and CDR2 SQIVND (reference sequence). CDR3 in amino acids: CASSSGGLYGYTF. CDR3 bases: TGTGCCAGTAGTAGTGGGGGGCTATATGGCTACACCTTC.

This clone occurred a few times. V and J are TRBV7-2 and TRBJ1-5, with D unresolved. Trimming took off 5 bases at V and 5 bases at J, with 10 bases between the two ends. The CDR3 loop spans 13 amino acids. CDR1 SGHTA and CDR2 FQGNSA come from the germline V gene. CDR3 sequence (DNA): TGTGCCAGCAGCCGCACATCAGATCAGCCCCAGCATTTT. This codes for CASSRTSDQPQHF.

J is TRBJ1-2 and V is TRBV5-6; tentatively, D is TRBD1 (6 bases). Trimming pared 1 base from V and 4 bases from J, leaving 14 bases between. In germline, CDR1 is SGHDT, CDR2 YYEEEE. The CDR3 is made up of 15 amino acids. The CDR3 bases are TGTGCCAGCAGCTTGAGCAGGGGTGGTTTCTATGGCTACACCTTC. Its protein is CASSLSRGGFYGYTF. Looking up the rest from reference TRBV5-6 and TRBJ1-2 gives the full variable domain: DAGVTQSPTHLIKTRGQQVTLRCSPKSGHDTVSWYQQALGQGPQFIFQYYEEEERQRGNFPDRFSGHQFPNYSSELNVNALLLGDSALYLCASSLSRGGFYGYTFGSGTRLTVV.

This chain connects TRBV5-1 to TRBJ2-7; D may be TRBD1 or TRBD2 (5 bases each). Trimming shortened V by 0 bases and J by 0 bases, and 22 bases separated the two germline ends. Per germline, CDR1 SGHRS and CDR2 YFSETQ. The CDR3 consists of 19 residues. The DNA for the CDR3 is TGCGCCAGCAGCTTGGTGGGACGCCCCAAAGATTCAAGCTCCTACGAGCAGTACTTC. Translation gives CASSLVGRPKDSSSYEQYF.

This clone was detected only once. The CDR3 DNA sequence: TGTGCCAGCAGTTTTGGTCCAGTCCTCTCTGGGGCCAACGTCCTGACTTTC. This encodes CASSFGPVLSGANVLTF. The genes are TRBV28 and TRBJ2-6; D is uncertain. Per the germline V gene, CDR1 is MDHEN and CDR2 is SYDVKM. CDR3 length: 17 residues. V was trimmed by 3 bases and J by 0 bases, leaving 12 bases between them.

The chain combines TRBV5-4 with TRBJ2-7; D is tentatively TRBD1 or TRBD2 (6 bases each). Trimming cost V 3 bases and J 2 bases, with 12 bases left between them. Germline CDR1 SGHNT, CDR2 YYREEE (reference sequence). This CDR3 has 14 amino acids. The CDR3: CASSSAGHPYEQYF. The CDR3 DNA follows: TGTGCCAGCAGCTCCGCGGGACACCCCTACGAGCAGTACTTC.

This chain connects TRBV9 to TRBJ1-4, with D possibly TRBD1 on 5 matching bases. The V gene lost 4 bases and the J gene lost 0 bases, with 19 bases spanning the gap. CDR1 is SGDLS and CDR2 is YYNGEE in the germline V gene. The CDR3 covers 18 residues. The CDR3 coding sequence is TGTGCCAGCAGCCCCCGTCCCCTTACGGGGGCAACTAATGAAAAACTGTTTTTT. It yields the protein CASSPRPLTGATNEKLFF.

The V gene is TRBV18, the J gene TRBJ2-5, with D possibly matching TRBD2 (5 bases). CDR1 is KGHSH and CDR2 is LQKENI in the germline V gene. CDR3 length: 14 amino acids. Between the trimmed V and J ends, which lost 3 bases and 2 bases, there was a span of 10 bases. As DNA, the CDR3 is TGTGCCAGCTCACCTCGGGATACACAAGAGACCCAGTACTTC. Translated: CASSPRDTQETQYF. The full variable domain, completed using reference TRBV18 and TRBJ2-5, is NAGVMQNPRHLVRRRGQEARLRCSPMKGHSHVYWYRQLPEEGLKFMVYLQKENIIDESGMPKERFSAEFPKEGPSILRIQQVVRGDSAAYFCASSPRDTQETQYFGPGTRLLVL.

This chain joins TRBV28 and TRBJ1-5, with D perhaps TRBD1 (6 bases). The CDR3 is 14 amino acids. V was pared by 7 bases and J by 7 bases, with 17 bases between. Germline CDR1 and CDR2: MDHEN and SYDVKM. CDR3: CASTPTGLGQPQHF. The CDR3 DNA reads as TGTGCCAGCACGCCTACAGGGCTTGGGCAGCCCCAGCATTTT.

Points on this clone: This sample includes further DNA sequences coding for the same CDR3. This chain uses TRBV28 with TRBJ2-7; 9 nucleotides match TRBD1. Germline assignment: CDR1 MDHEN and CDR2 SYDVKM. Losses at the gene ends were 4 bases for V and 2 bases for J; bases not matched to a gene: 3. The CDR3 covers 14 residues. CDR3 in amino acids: CASSSRQGAYEQYF. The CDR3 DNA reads TGTGCCAGCAGTTCCAGACAGGGGGCCTACGAGCAGTACTTC.

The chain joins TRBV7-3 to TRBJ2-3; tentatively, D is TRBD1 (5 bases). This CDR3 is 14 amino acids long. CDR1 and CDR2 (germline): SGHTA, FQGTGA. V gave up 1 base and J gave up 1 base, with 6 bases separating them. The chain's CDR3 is CASSLRGGTDTQYF. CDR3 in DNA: TGTGCCAGCAGCTTAAGGGGCGGCACAGATACGCAGTATTTT.

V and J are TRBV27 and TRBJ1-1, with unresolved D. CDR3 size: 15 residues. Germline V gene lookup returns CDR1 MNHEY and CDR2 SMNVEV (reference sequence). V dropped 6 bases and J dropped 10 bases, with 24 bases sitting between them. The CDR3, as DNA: TGTGCCAGCAGGGCTTTCGCGGTATCTCGGGGAAGAGCTTTCTTT. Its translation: CASRAFAVSRGRAFF.

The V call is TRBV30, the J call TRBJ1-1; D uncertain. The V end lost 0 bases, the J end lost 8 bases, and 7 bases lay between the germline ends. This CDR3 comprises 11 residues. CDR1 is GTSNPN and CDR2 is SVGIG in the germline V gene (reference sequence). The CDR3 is CAWSVVGEAFF. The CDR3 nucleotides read TGTGCCTGGAGTGTAGTCGGGGAAGCTTTCTTT. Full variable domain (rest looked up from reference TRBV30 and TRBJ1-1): SQTIHQWPATLVQPVGSPLSLECTVEGTSNPNLYWYRQAAGRGLQLLFYSVGIGQISSEVPQNLSASRPQDRQFILSSKKLLLSDSGFYLCAWSVVGEAFFGQGTRLTVV.

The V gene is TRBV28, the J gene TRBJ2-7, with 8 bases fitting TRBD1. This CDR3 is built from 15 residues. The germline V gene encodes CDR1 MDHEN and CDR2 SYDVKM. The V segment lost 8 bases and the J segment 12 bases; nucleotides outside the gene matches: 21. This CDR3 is CASAFQRTGTGPRYF. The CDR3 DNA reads TGTGCCAGCGCCTTTCAGCGGACTGGGACAGGTCCCCGGTACTTC. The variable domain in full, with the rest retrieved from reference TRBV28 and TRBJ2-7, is DVKVTQSSRYLVKRTGEKVFLECVQDMDHENMFWYRQDPGLGLRLIYFSYDVKMKEKGDIPEGYSVSREKKERFSLILESASTNQTSMYLCASAFQRTGTGPRYFGPGTRLTVT.

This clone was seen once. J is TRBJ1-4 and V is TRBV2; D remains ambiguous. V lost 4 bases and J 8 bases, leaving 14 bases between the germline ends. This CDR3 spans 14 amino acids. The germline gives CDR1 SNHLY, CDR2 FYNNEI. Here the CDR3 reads CASSGTPRGEKLFF. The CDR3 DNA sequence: TGTGCCAGCAGTGGTACCCCGCGGGGAGAAAAACTGTTTTTT. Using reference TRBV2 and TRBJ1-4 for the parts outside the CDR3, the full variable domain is EPEVTQTPSHQVTQMGQEVILRCVPISNHLYFYWYRQILGQKVEFLVSFYNNEISEKSEIFDDQFSVERPDGSNFTLKIRSTKLEDSAMYFCASSGTPRGEKLFFGSGTQLSVL.

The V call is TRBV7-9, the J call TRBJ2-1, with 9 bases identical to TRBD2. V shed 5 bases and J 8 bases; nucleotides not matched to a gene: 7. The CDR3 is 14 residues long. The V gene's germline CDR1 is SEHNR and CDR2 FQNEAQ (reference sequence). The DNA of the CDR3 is TGTGCCAGCAGCGTCGGACTAGCGTTAGATGAGCAGTTCTTC. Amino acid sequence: CASSVGLALDEQFF.

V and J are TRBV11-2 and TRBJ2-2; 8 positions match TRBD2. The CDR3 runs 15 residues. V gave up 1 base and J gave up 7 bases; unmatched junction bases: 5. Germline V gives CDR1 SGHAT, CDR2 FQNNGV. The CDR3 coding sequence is TGTGCCAGCAGCTTAGGGCGGGAGGCCCTCGGGGAGCTGTTTTTT. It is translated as CASSLGREALGELFF.

The DNA for the CDR3 is TGCGCCAGCAGCCCACAGGGACCCAATCAGCCCCAGCATTTT. Translating it yields CASSPQGPNQPQHF. This chain connects TRBV4-1 to TRBJ1-5, with D possibly being TRBD1 (6 bases). The germline V gene encodes CDR1 MGHRA and CDR2 YSYEKL. The CDR3 contains 14 residues. The ends were cut back, 4 bases at V and 3 bases at J, with 10 bases in the middle.

CDR3 sequence: CASSRPTGELFF. As DNA, the CDR3 is TGTGCCAGCAGTCGTCCTACCGGGGAGCTGTTTTTT. This chain connects TRBV6-5 to TRBJ2-2; D gene ambiguous. Germline CDR1 reads MNHEY; CDR2 reads SVGAGI. CDR3 size: 12 residues. Trimming took 5 bases from V and 5 from J, leaving 6 bases between them.